This is a list of T cell receptor beta chains from one sample in a study of graft-versus-host responses after intestinal transplantation. These receptors' targets are unknown. The table came from immunoSEQ multiplex PCR; TCRdb's copy has only in-frame clones and leaves some out. The sample consists of 75,000 to 100,000 clones, 91% of them appearing once. Sequenced material: unstimulated CD4+ T cells sorted from spleen or lymph node cells, taken before transplant. These receptors were obtained from a human donor who was the organ donor for an intestinal transplant. Both conserved end residues are part of each CDR3. A D gene is named only where the DNA matches it firmly. Clone sizes are given selectively: once, few, many, or a class where the clone is expanded.

D gene: NA; V gene: TRBV2; clone size: NA; J gene: TRBJ1-4; CDR3 protein: CASSDMIGLNEKLFF; CDR3 DNA: TGTGCCAGCAGTGATATGATCGGACTGAATGAAAAACTGTTTTTT
D gene: TRBD2; V gene: TRBV7-2; clone size: once; J gene: TRBJ2-7; CDR3 protein: CASSLRLAGFSYEQYF; CDR3 DNA: TGTGCCAGCAGCCTCCGACTAGCGGGCTTCTCCTACGAGCAGTACTTC
D gene: TRBD1; V gene: TRBV6-1; clone size: few; J gene: TRBJ1-1; CDR3 protein: CASRQGALNTEAFF; CDR3 DNA: TGTGCCAGCAGGCAGGGGGCGTTGAACACTGAAGCTTTCTTT
D gene: NA; V gene: TRBV30; clone size: NA; J gene: TRBJ1-6; CDR3 protein: CAWGRDNSPLHF; CDR3 DNA: TGTGCCTGGGGGAGGGATAATTCACCCCTCCACTTT
D gene: NA; V gene: TRBV18; clone size: NA; J gene: TRBJ2-7; CDR3 protein: CASSPYRETLSYEQYF; CDR3 DNA: TGTGCCAGCTCCCCTTACAGGGAAACCCTCTCCTACGAGCAGTACTTC
D gene: TRBD1; V gene: TRBV4-3; clone size: NA; J gene: TRBJ1-2; CDR3 protein: CASSPKGDRAIYGYTF; CDR3 DNA: TGCGCCAGCAGCCCTAAGGGTGACAGGGCGATCTATGGCTACACCTTC
D gene: NA; V gene: TRBV23-1; clone size: NA; J gene: TRBJ1-2; CDR3 protein: CASSQSGEGYGYTF; CDR3 DNA: TGCGCCAGCAGTCAATCGGGGGAGGGCTATGGCTACACCTTC
D gene: NA; V gene: TRBV5-5; clone size: NA; J gene: TRBJ1-1; CDR3 protein: CASSLIGDSRTEAFF; CDR3 DNA: TGTGCCAGCAGCTTGATAGGTGACAGCCGGACTGAAGCTTTCTTT
D gene: NA; V gene: TRBV6-1; clone size: NA; J gene: TRBJ2-1; CDR3 protein: CASSASGGPNEQFF; CDR3 DNA: TGTGCCAGCAGTGCTTCAGGGGGGCCCAATGAGCAGTTCTTC
D gene: NA; V gene: TRBV18; clone size: once; J gene: TRBJ2-3; CDR3 protein: CASSHRVTDTQYF; CDR3 DNA: TGTGCCAGCTCACACAGGGTCACAGATACGCAGTATTTT
D gene: TRBD2; V gene: TRBV4-1; clone size: NA; J gene: TRBJ2-2; CDR3 protein: CASSQDPVLAGGVNTGELFF; CDR3 DNA: TGCGCCAGCAGCCAAGATCCGGTTTTGGCGGGGGGCGTTAACACCGGGGAGCTGTTTTTT
D gene: NA; V gene: TRBV7-9; clone size: NA; J gene: TRBJ1-6; CDR3 protein: CASSLEQGNSPLHF; CDR3 DNA: TGTGCCAGCAGCTTAGAACAGGGCAATTCACCCCTCCACTTT
D gene: TRBD1; V gene: TRBV6-4; clone size: NA; J gene: TRBJ2-2; CDR3 protein: CASSDGTGDTGELFF; CDR3 DNA: TGTGCCAGCAGTGATGGGACAGGGGACACCGGGGAGCTGTTTTTT
D gene: NA; V gene: TRBV20-1; clone size: NA; J gene: TRBJ2-5; CDR3 protein: CSAEKETQYF; CDR3 DNA: TGCAGTGCGGAGAAGGAGACCCAGTACTTC
D gene: TRBD2; V gene: TRBV7-2; clone size: NA; J gene: TRBJ2-7; CDR3 protein: CASSSRTSAYEQYF; CDR3 DNA: TGTGCCAGCAGCTCTAGGACTAGCGCTTACGAGCAGTACTTC
D gene: NA; V gene: TRBV28; clone size: NA; J gene: TRBJ1-1; CDR3 protein: CASSPPPMNTEAFF; CDR3 DNA: TGTGCCAGCAGTCCCCCCCCCATGAACACTGAAGCTTTCTTT
D gene: NA; V gene: TRBV5-6; clone size: NA; J gene: TRBJ2-1; CDR3 protein: CASSNTPGLTFF; CDR3 DNA: TGTGCCAGCAGTAATACCCCGGGTCTTACGTTCTTC
D gene: TRBD2; V gene: TRBV11-3; clone size: NA; J gene: TRBJ2-3; CDR3 protein: CASSFTSGGATQYF; CDR3 DNA: TGTGCCAGCAGCTTCACTAGCGGGGGGGCTACGCAGTATTTT